Below are 16 T cell receptor beta chains sequenced from a single sample in a study of blood T cell repertoires in COVID-19. Clones were sequenced by immunoSEQ multiplex PCR, and TCRdb holds only the in-frame ones, with some missing. Here the sample spans 150,000 to 200,000 clones, 65% to 90% being singletons. The specimen was PBMCs or T cells enriched from blood (not recorded which). Receptor source: a woman aged 60-70 years with acute COVID-19.

The chain combines TRBV27 with TRBJ1-5; TRBD1 is a possible D gene (5 bases). V was clipped by 8 bases and J by 0 bases, with 8 bases between them. The length of the CDR3 is 13 residues. CDR1 and CDR2 (germline): MNHEY, SMNVEV (reference sequence). CDR3 loop: CASGRVSNQPQHF. The CDR3 DNA follows: TGTGCCAGCGGCAGGGTTAGCAATCAGCCCCAGCATTTT.

The V call is TRBV18, the J call TRBJ2-1; D not resolved. Germline CDR1 is KGHSH and CDR2 is LQKENI. The ends were cut back, 1 base at V and 8 bases at J, with 6 bases in the middle. The CDR3 is made up of 12 amino acids. The CDR3 reads CASSPHPDEQFF. The CDR3 DNA follows: TGTGCCAGCTCACCACACCCGGATGAGCAGTTCTTC.

There are many counts of this clone. The rearrangement links TRBV9 to TRBJ2-1, with 7 bases fitting TRBD2. The germline CDR1 and CDR2 sequences are SGDLS and YYNGEE. V dropped 0 bases and J dropped 3; count of bases not matched to a gene: 3. CDR3 length: 15 amino acids. In DNA, the CDR3 is TGTGCCAGCAGCGTAGCTAGCGGTAACTACAATGAGCAGTTCTTC. The encoded protein is CASSVASGNYNEQFF.

The chain has TRBV3-1 (or the pseudogene TRBV3-2) and TRBJ2-5; possibly TRBD2 for D (7 bases). Germline-derived CDR1 and CDR2 are LGHDT and YNNKEL (reference sequence). The CDR3 is 16 residues long. The ends were cut back, 3 bases at V and 1 base at J, with 15 bases in the middle. For the CDR3, the DNA is TGTGCCAGCAGCCATCCCCACGGGGGGCTCCAAGAGACCCAGTACTTC. Translated, it gives CASSHPHGGLQETQYF.

The V gene is TRBV28, the J gene TRBJ1-2; TRBD1 agrees at 7 bases. Germline V gene lookup returns CDR1 MDHEN and CDR2 SYDVKM. The CDR3 loop spans 14 amino acids. V shed 4 bases, J shed 8 bases, and the junction held 10 bases outside the gene matches. In nucleotides, the CDR3 is TGTGCCAGCAGTTCCCAGGGGGGTCCGCGCGGCTACACCTTC. Protein product: CASSSQGGPRGYTF.

The chain uses TRBV12-3 or TRBV12-4 and TRBJ2-2; possibly TRBD1 for D (6 bases). The CDR3 covers 13 residues. The V and J ends lost 4 bases and 6 bases respectively, with 9 bases between them. The CDR3 nucleotides read TGTGCCAGCAGTTCTAGACAGGCCGGGGAGCTGTTTTTT. This sequence encodes CASSSRQAGELFF.

The chain recombines TRBV4-3 with TRBJ1-5; D remains unclear. The CDR3 runs to 14 residues. The germline V and J ends were trimmed by 4 bases and 7 bases, with 14 bases remaining between them. Germline CDR1 is LGHNA and CDR2 is YSLEER. CDR3 nucleotides: TGCGCCAGCAGCCGAGGGAAAGAAGTGCAGCCCCAGCATTTT. This encodes CASSRGKEVQPQHF.

The chain employs TRBV5-1 and TRBJ1-3; D not certain. V gave up 0 bases and J gave up 1 base, with 5 bases separating them. The germline V gene encodes CDR1 SGHRS and CDR2 YFSETQ. The CDR3 runs 14 residues. The CDR3 region has the DNA TGCGCCAGCAGCTTGGGAGTATCTGGAAACACCATATATTTT. It codes for CASSLGVSGNTIYF.

This chain links TRBV6-5 with TRBJ2-7, with 7 bases that match TRBD1. Germline V lookup: CDR1 MNHEY, CDR2 SVGAGI. This CDR3 has 13 residues. Losses at the gene ends were 6 bases for V and 3 bases for J; bases not matched to a gene: 5. CDR3 coding DNA: TGTGCCAGCAGCCGGGACAGATACTACGAGCAGTACTTC. Its translation: CASSRDRYYEQYF.

This clone has a handful of counts. The chain joins TRBV2 to TRBJ2-7; possible D gene TRBD2, 6 bases. Germline V gene data show CDR1 as SNHLY and CDR2 as FYNNEI. V lost 6 bases and J 7 bases, leaving 22 bases between the germline ends. The CDR3 spans 15 residues. The CDR3: CASRPSGGAAREQYF. The DNA for the CDR3 is TGTGCCAGCAGACCGTCCGGCGGGGCGGCGAGGGAGCAGTACTTC.

The chain links TRBV6-1 to TRBJ1-4; D remains unclear. The V end lost 1 base, the J end lost 0 bases, and 3 bases lay between the germline ends. The CDR3 length is 14 residues. Germline V CDR1 and CDR2: MNHNS, SASEGT. CDR3 coding DNA: TGTGCCAGCAGTGAAGGAGCAACTAATGAAAAACTGTTTTTT. Protein: CASSEGATNEKLFF.

The chain employs TRBV10-1 and TRBJ1-1; D remains unclear. CDR1 is WNHNN, CDR2 SYGVQD, per germline (reference sequence). V lost 4 bases to trimming and J lost 2 bases, with 11 bases between them. This CDR3 is 14 amino acids long. The CDR3 nucleotides read TGCGCCAGCAGTGTATCAGAAAGAAACACTGAAGCTTTCTTT. Translation: CASSVSERNTEAFF.

This clone showed up just once. This chain's CDR3 is CASHRDRGDNEQFF. The CDR3 DNA reads as TGCGCCAGCCACCGGGACAGGGGGGACAATGAGCAGTTCTTC. The chain recombines TRBV5-1 with TRBJ2-1, with TRBD1 matching 11 bases. Trimming at V came to 7 bases and at J to 5 bases, leaving 5 bases not matched to a gene. Germline CDR1 is SGHRS and CDR2 is YFSETQ. CDR3 length: 14 amino acids.

The gene calls are TRBV21-1 and TRBJ2-1; the D segment call TRBD2 is taken from the table without a DNA check. TRBV21-1 is tagged as a pseudogene. There are 13 residues in the CDR3. The CDR3 reads CARGLRPYNEQFF. The CDR3 DNA is TGTGCCAGGGGACTGCGACCCTACAATGAGCAGTTCTTC.

This clone came up once. The rearrangement joins TRBV2 to TRBJ2-2; tentatively, D is TRBD1 (5 bases). This CDR3 is 14 amino acids long. Germline V gene lookup returns CDR1 SNHLY and CDR2 FYNNEI. V was trimmed by 6 bases and J by 5 bases, leaving 13 bases between them. CDR3 in DNA: TGTGCCAGCAGCCCCACAGGATATACCGGGGAGCTGTTTTTT. As protein: CASSPTGYTGELFF.

The gene calls are TRBV7-8 and TRBJ1-5, with TRBD1 identical over 9 bases. J gave up 4 bases and V 5 bases, and 6 bases lay outside the gene matches. The CDR3 extends over 15 amino acids. Germline CDR1 SGHVS, CDR2 FQNEAQ. DNA of the CDR3: TGTGCCAGCAGCCTCGGACAGGGGATAAATCAGCCCCAGCATTTT. Translation gives CASSLGQGINQPQHF.